The 3 T cell receptor beta chains presented below share a single source sample, sequenced in a study of cytomegalovirus exposure and HLA in healthy donors (dated by TCRdb to the late 2010s). The library relied on the immunoSEQ multiplex PCR assay. For the multiplex PCR, a mixture combining 60 forward primers for TCR Vbeta segments and 13 reverse primers for TCR Jbeta segments was used. The table was pulled from immuneACCESS by TCRdb, which kept in-frame rearrangements only. Such tables lose some clones; where checked, under half of the loss comes from unresolved V genes, and the rest has no known cause. Here the sample has approximately 160,000 clones; 80% to 85% occur a single time. The biggest ten clones account for around 0.37% of the sample. The specimen sequenced was PBMCs. These receptor sequences come from a boy between 2 and 10 years old in good health and CMV-seronegative.

The rearrangement joins TRBV6-5 to TRBJ1-1; D is perhaps TRBD1 (5 bases). There are 13 residues in the CDR3. The germline CDR1 and CDR2 sequences are MNHEY and SVGAGI. V was cut by 0 bases and J by 7 bases, with 9 bases left in between. This CDR3 reads CASSYSGGFEAFF. The CDR3 DNA reads as TGTGCCAGCAGTTACTCTGGGGGGTTTGAAGCTTTCTTT.

This clone was seen a few times. The chain joins TRBV18 to TRBJ1-1; D is undetermined. V was shortened by 0 bases and J by 1 base, with 6 bases between the two germline ends. This CDR3 is 14 amino acids long. The V gene's germline CDR1 is KGHSH and CDR2 LQKENI. The CDR3 is CASSPPQRNTEAFF. The CDR3 DNA is TGTGCCAGCTCACCACCTCAGCGGAACACTGAAGCTTTCTTT.

In its sample, this clone was seen once. The rearrangement joins TRBV7-2 to TRBJ2-3, with D perhaps TRBD2 (6 bases). This CDR3 is built from 18 residues. Germline CDR1 SGHTA, CDR2 FQGNSA. V lost 2 bases and J 4 bases, leaving 22 bases between the germline ends. In DNA, the CDR3 is TGTGCCAGCAGCTTATCGGGGTTGCGCGGGGCGGGCGCAGATACGCAGTATTTT. As protein: CASSLSGLRGAGADTQYF.